These T cell receptor beta chains were read from a single sample in a study of PD-1 blockade in classical Hodgkin lymphoma. The table came from immunoSEQ multiplex PCR; TCRdb's copy has only in-frame clones and leaves some out. Here the sample spans 18,000 or so clones, over 65% being singletons. Specimen: CD4+ T cells from blood, collected before the fourth cycle of nivolumab. The receptors originated from a human donor with classical Hodgkin lymphoma. Both conserved end residues are trimmed from each CDR3. Each record gives: J gene, V gene, CDR3 protein.

j_gene: TRBJ2-5
v_gene: TRBV18
CDR3aa: ASSPQSGAGETQY

j_gene: TRBJ2-3
v_gene: TRBV9
CDR3aa: ASSDALTQY

j_gene: TRBJ1-4
v_gene: TRBV4-3
CDR3aa: ASSRTGGNEKLF

j_gene: TRBJ2-1
v_gene: TRBV5-4
CDR3aa: ASSLASGSYNEQF

j_gene: TRBJ2-3
v_gene: TRBV5-4
CDR3aa: ASSISGTGVDTQY

j_gene: TRBJ2-7
v_gene: TRBV2
CDR3aa: ASGGQLNSYEQY

j_gene: TRBJ1-5
v_gene: TRBV28
CDR3aa: ASSLPGRFDQPQH

j_gene: TRBJ2-5
v_gene: TRBV28
CDR3aa: ASSQIRGGAQETQY

j_gene: TRBJ2-3
v_gene: TRBV18
CDR3aa: ASSPGDLDTQY

j_gene: TRBJ2-5
v_gene: TRBV7-2
CDR3aa: ASSITSGSYETQY

j_gene: TRBJ1-1
v_gene: TRBV7-9
CDR3aa: ASRLKGQGDGRGTEAF

j_gene: TRBJ2-5
v_gene: TRBV5-1
CDR3aa: ASSLDRVRETQY

j_gene: TRBJ1-5
v_gene: TRBV18
CDR3aa: ASSGTGYEPQH

j_gene: TRBJ2-2
v_gene: TRBV5-6
CDR3aa: ASSFPPGELF

j_gene: TRBJ2-7
v_gene: TRBV2
CDR3aa: ASSDQGVMYEQY

j_gene: TRBJ2-5
v_gene: TRBV5-4
CDR3aa: ASSSRRGAAETQY

j_gene: TRBJ1-5
v_gene: TRBV6-5
CDR3aa: ASRDGGADNQPQH

j_gene: TRBJ2-3
v_gene: TRBV9
CDR3aa: ASTSGRGADTQY

j_gene: TRBJ1-5
v_gene: TRBV6-1
CDR3aa: ASSEYFGNQPQH

j_gene: TRBJ2-1
v_gene: TRBV7-2
CDR3aa: ASSQQGGDNEQF

j_gene: TRBJ1-6
v_gene: TRBV6-1
CDR3aa: ASRPTGANSPLH

j_gene: TRBJ2-1
v_gene: TRBV2
CDR3aa: ASTRTGTGLNEQF

j_gene: TRBJ2-1
v_gene: TRBV20-1
CDR3aa: SAYSTPEQF

j_gene: TRBJ1-2
v_gene: TRBV10-3
CDR3aa: AISESQPATVSYGYT

j_gene: TRBJ2-1
v_gene: TRBV25-1
CDR3aa: ASSGGQARFYNEQF

j_gene: TRBJ2-2
v_gene: TRBV28
CDR3aa: ASSFGRGHAGELF

j_gene: TRBJ1-3
v_gene: TRBV10-3
CDR3aa: AISGTGPSGNTIY

j_gene: TRBJ1-4
v_gene: TRBV7-9
CDR3aa: ASSRGAGTEKLF

j_gene: TRBJ2-4
v_gene: TRBV28
CDR3aa: ASSLRPGAIAKNIQY

j_gene: TRBJ1-1
v_gene: TRBV12-5
CDR3aa: ASGLDLVQNRVATEAF

j_gene: TRBJ2-1
v_gene: TRBV28
CDR3aa: ASRTQGLYNEQF

j_gene: TRBJ1-4
v_gene: TRBV4-3
CDR3aa: ASSQGAGGFQKLF

j_gene: TRBJ2-6
v_gene: TRBV11-3
CDR3aa: ASRNRNSGANVLT

j_gene: TRBJ2-7
v_gene: TRBV27
CDR3aa: VTKRTGEYEQY

j_gene: TRBJ1-5
v_gene: TRBV27
CDR3aa: ASSLGTGFNQPQH

j_gene: TRBJ2-3
v_gene: TRBV23-1
CDR3aa: ASSKNRGHRTDTQY

j_gene: TRBJ1-1
v_gene: TRBV7-6
CDR3aa: ASSPGQATEAF

j_gene: TRBJ2-1
v_gene: TRBV4-3
CDR3aa: ASSQEPSGSVNEQF

j_gene: TRBJ2-5
v_gene: TRBV18
CDR3aa: ASSRRQQETQY

j_gene: TRBJ1-5
v_gene: TRBV7-2
CDR3aa: ASSLGGRQPQH

j_gene: TRBJ2-2
v_gene: TRBV18
CDR3aa: ASSQLTGPGELF

j_gene: TRBJ2-7
v_gene: TRBV4-3
CDR3aa: ASSHQRGGSHEQY

j_gene: TRBJ2-7
v_gene: TRBV18
CDR3aa: ASSRNRAHEQY

j_gene: TRBJ2-1
v_gene: TRBV5-4
CDR3aa: ASRQRETYNEQF

j_gene: TRBJ1-5
v_gene: TRBV10-3
CDR3aa: ATRGGQGVVSGQPQH

j_gene: TRBJ2-1
v_gene: TRBV15
CDR3aa: ATEPGLAGGGNEQF

j_gene: TRBJ2-7
v_gene: TRBV28
CDR3aa: ASRRQAGSYEQY

j_gene: TRBJ2-7
v_gene: TRBV29-1
CDR3aa: SVSPTGTTTEQY

j_gene: TRBJ1-6
v_gene: TRBV9
CDR3aa: ASSVGANFSPLH

j_gene: TRBJ1-6
v_gene: TRBV6-6
CDR3aa: ASSHGQGYNSPLH

j_gene: TRBJ2-7
v_gene: TRBV5-1
CDR3aa: ASSLDPGGGMYEQY

j_gene: TRBJ2-4
v_gene: TRBV11-3
CDR3aa: ASSLAQVTNIQY

j_gene: TRBJ2-2
v_gene: TRBV7-2
CDR3aa: ASSLAAPTYTGELF

j_gene: TRBJ2-1
v_gene: TRBV7-9
CDR3aa: ASRPGLGPKNEQF

j_gene: TRBJ1-1
v_gene: TRBV7-2
CDR3aa: ASSSPQGTEAF

j_gene: TRBJ2-6
v_gene: TRBV11-2
CDR3aa: ASSPTWGGAGGANVLT

j_gene: TRBJ2-7
v_gene: TRBV4-3
CDR3aa: ASSQDDWNRKQY

j_gene: TRBJ2-1
v_gene: TRBV9
CDR3aa: ASSVGTGVSRELNEQF

j_gene: TRBJ1-2
v_gene: TRBV6-5
CDR3aa: ASSQGPFGDGYT